This entry lists 5 T cell receptor beta chains sequenced from one sample in a study of beta chain features in type 1 diabetes. The entirety of the isolated RNA underwent reverse transcription, so expressed TCRB transcripts were sequenced. Only in-frame clones appear in the TCRdb table, and some are missing; sequencing was by immunoSEQ multiplex PCR. Here the sample spans nearly 250,000 clones, roughly an eighth being singletons. Sequenced: naive CD4+ T cells from blood. The receptors were sampled from a woman in her forties in good health.

This clone was counted only a few times. The chain joins TRBV6-4 to TRBJ1-2, with unresolved D. The CDR3 sequence is 13 residues long. Germline V gives CDR1 MRHNA, CDR2 SNTAGT. V was cut by 3 bases and J by 2 bases, with 7 bases left in between. CDR3 coding DNA: TGTGCCAGCAGTGAAAACAGCAACTATGGCTACACCTTC. It encodes CASSENSNYGYTF.

V gene TRBV18 combines with J gene TRBJ1-2, with 9 bases identical to TRBD1. Per germline, CDR1 KGHSH and CDR2 LQKENI. The CDR3 spans 16 residues. The trim removed 2 bases at V and 2 bases at J, leaving 6 bases unmatched. CDR3: CASSPISGQGNYGYTF. The CDR3, as DNA: TGTGCCAGCTCACCAATCTCCGGACAGGGGAACTATGGCTACACCTTC.

This clone was observed a few times. The chain combines TRBV5-4 with TRBJ2-1; perhaps TRBD1 as D (5 bases). CDR3 length equals 14 residues. V was trimmed by 4 bases and J by 3 bases, leaving 11 bases between them. The germline gives CDR1 SGHNT, CDR2 YYREEE (reference sequence). In DNA, the CDR3 is TGTGCCAGCAGCGAAGACAGACTCTACAATGAGCAGTTCTTC. As protein: CASSEDRLYNEQFF.

The sample holds a few counts of this clone. CDR3 region: CASSPGQIYEAFF. The CDR3 DNA sequence: TGTGCCAGCTCACCGGGACAAATCTATGAAGCTTTCTTT. The chain couples TRBV18 to TRBJ1-1, with D maybe TRBD1 (6 bases). Germline CDR1 and CDR2: KGHSH and LQKENI. Between the trimmed V and J ends, which lost 3 bases and 7 bases, there was a span of 12 bases. The CDR3 runs to 13 residues.

This clone was recorded a few times. The CDR3 region is CASSPLDRAGEQYF. CDR3 sequence (DNA): TGTGCCAGCTCACCTCTGGACAGGGCAGGCGAGCAGTACTTC. This chain joins TRBV18 and TRBJ2-7; TRBD1 aligns across 8 bases. With 3 bases clipped from V and 6 bases from J, the junction kept 7 bases outside the gene matches. Germline V lookup: CDR1 KGHSH, CDR2 LQKENI. CDR3 size: 14 residues.